This T cell receptor beta chain was profiled in a study of early T cells in non-severe SARS-CoV-2 infection. Study-wide background: With bulk RNA from unsorted whole blood as input, sequencing yielded unpaired chains. Study-level points and caveats: Anti-spike CD8 responses were favored by VDJdb matching, which missed private and CD4 specificities.

Individual cDNA molecules carried attached unique molecular identifiers. One entry per CDR3 protein results from TCRdb running MiXCR on the 5' RACE reads. The table lists 50,000 to 65,000 distinct CDR3 sequences, around 10% of them singletons. Comment on this clonotype: Its antigen is not identified.

The sequence was collected from an adult who was a healthcare worker with PCR-confirmed SARS-CoV-2 infection or an uninfected control (not recorded which). This specimen consisted of whole blood, obtained at baseline.

The CDR3 region has the DNA TGTGCCAGCAGATCCGGGGGGGCCCGAGAGACCCAGTACTTC. It encodes CASRSGGARETQYF. This chain joins TRBV6-5 and TRBJ2-5; the match to TRBD2 covers 8 bases. V was clipped by 6 bases and J by 4 bases; unmatched bases: 7. CDR1 and CDR2 (germline): MNHEY, SVGAGI. The CDR3 is 14 amino acids.